One sample yielded the 9 T cell receptor beta chains listed below, sequenced in a study of cytomegalovirus exposure and HLA in healthy donors. 60 Vbeta and 13 Jbeta primers were used in PCR. Sequencing was performed with immunoSEQ multiplex PCR; in TCRdb, only in-frame clones are kept and a portion is missing. This sample has under 250,000 clones, with roughly 85% found just once. Source material: PBMCs. These receptors came from a woman aged 45-65 years in good health and CMV-seronegative.

The genes are TRBV18 and TRBJ1-1; 7 bases line up with TRBD1. With V trimmed by 4 bases and J by 4 bases, 3 bases remained unmatched. CDR1 and CDR2 from the germline V gene are KGHSH and LQKENI. This CDR3 region has 13 residues. The CDR3 here is CASSRQGVTEAFF. The CDR3 nucleotides are TGTGCCAGCTCACGACAGGGTGTCACTGAAGCTTTCTTT.

This chain links TRBV28 with TRBJ2-7; D perhaps matches TRBD2 (5 bases). CDR3 length: 11 amino acids. Trimming took 7 bases from V and 6 from J, leaving 10 bases between them. Germline V lookup: CDR1 MDHEN, CDR2 SYDVKM. This CDR3 reads CASTRSGEQYF. The CDR3 bases are TGTGCCAGCACAAGGAGCGGCGAGCAGTACTTC. Using reference TRBV28 and TRBJ2-7 for the parts outside the CDR3, the full variable domain is DVKVTQSSRYLVKRTGEKVFLECVQDMDHENMFWYRQDPGLGLRLIYFSYDVKMKEKGDIPEGYSVSREKKERFSLILESASTNQTSMYLCASTRSGEQYFGPGTRLTVT.

The chain joins TRBV6-5 to TRBJ1-1, with D perhaps matching TRBD1 (6 bases). Per the germline V gene, CDR1 is MNHEY and CDR2 is SVGAGI. Trimming cost V 6 bases and J 3 bases, with 14 bases left between them. The CDR3 is made up of 14 amino acids. CDR3 protein: CASRGGGFDTEAFF. The CDR3 DNA reads TGTGCCAGCAGGGGAGGGGGATTTGACACTGAAGCTTTCTTT.

V gene TRBV28 combines with J gene TRBJ2-2, with a weak D call TRBD1 (6 bases). Deletions cut 5 bases from V and 5 bases from J, with 9 bases between. Germline lookup yields CDR1 MDHEN and CDR2 SYDVKM. The CDR3 spans 13 residues. For the CDR3, the DNA is TGTGCCAGCAGTACAGGGAGAACCGGGGAGCTGTTTTTT. As protein: CASSTGRTGELFF.

This clone has a handful of counts. This sequence joins TRBV10-3 and TRBJ1-5; 7 nucleotides line up with TRBD1. The V gene's germline CDR1 is ENHRY and CDR2 SYGVKD. With V trimmed by 8 bases and J by 1 base, 5 bases remained unmatched. This CDR3 is 14 amino acids long. CDR3 in amino acids: CAIGSGQSNQPQHF. DNA for the CDR3: TGTGCCATCGGATCGGGACAGAGCAATCAGCCCCAGCATTTT.

In its sample, this clone was seen a few times. V usage is TRBV19 and J usage is TRBJ2-3, with 10 bases matching TRBD1. The junction had 11 bases not matched to a gene; V was cut back by 7 bases and J by 4 bases. There are 16 residues in the CDR3. Germline CDR1 reads LNHDA; CDR2 reads SQIVND (reference sequence). This chain's CDR3 is CASNARDRGSADTQYF. The CDR3 DNA is TGTGCCAGTAACGCCCGGGACAGGGGTAGCGCAGATACGCAGTATTTT.

This chain uses TRBV6-5 with TRBJ1-1, with 9 bases that match TRBD1. The CDR3 loop spans 15 amino acids. Germline trimming cut 6 bases from V and 9 bases from J; bases unmatched to any gene: 14. Per germline, CDR1 MNHEY and CDR2 SVGAGI. The CDR3 reads CASRTPPGQGLKAFF. CDR3 bases: TGTGCCAGCAGGACCCCTCCGGGACAGGGTCTTAAAGCTTTCTTT.

CDR3 sequence reads: CASSPQGLAPGEQYF. DNA for the CDR3: TGTGCCAGCAGCCCCCAGGGACTAGCGCCGGGGGAGCAGTACTTC. This rearrangement joins TRBV7-8 to TRBJ2-7; 10 bases match TRBD2. Germline V lookup: CDR1 SGHVS, CDR2 FQNEAQ. Germline trimming cut 5 bases from V and 7 bases from J; bases unmatched to any gene: 11. The CDR3 is made up of 15 amino acids.

The chain combines TRBV9 with TRBJ1-6; D remains unclear. Germline V gene sequence: CDR1 SGDLS, CDR2 YYNGEE. Deletions cut 4 bases from V and 10 bases from J, with 15 bases between. This CDR3 contains 14 residues. CDR3 loop: CASSSPPGNSPLHF. CDR3 bases: TGTGCCAGCAGCTCACCTCCCGGGAACTCACCCCTCCACTTT.